The T cell receptor (beta chain) under discussion was sequenced for a study of cytomegalovirus exposure and HLA in healthy donors. Comments on this clone: The antigen remains unidentified.

The V gene's germline CDR1 is ENHRY and CDR2 SYGVKD. CDR3 length equals 12 residues. The ends were cut back, 5 bases at V and 6 bases at J, with 8 bases in the middle. Study-level results: Roughly uniform depth of sequencing across donors was assumed in presence/absence analyses.

Amplification used 60 Vbeta primers and 13 Jbeta primers. Produced via immunoSEQ multiplex PCR; TCRdb's table is partial and in-frame only. The table lists 100,000 to 150,000 clones. The rearrangement links TRBV10-3 to TRBJ2-1; TRBD2 might be the D (5 bases). The clonotype comes from a man younger than 35 in good health and CMV-seronegative. Sequenced material: PBMCs. CDR3 protein: CAISSGSNEQFF. CDR3 sequence (DNA): TGTGCCATCAGTAGCGGATCCAATGAGCAGTTCTTC.